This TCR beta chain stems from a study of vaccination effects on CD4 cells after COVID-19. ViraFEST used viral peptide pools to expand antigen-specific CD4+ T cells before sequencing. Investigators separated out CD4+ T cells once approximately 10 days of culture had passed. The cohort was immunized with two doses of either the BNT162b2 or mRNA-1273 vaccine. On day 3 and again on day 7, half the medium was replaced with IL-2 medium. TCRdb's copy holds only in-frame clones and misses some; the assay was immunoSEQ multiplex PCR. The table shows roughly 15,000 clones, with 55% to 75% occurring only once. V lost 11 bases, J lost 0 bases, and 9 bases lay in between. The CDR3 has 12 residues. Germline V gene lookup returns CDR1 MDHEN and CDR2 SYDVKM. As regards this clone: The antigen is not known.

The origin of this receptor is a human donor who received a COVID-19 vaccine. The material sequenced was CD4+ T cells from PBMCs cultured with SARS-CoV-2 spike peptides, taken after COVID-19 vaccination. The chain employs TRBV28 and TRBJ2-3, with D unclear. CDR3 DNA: TGTGCCGTGAGTGAAAGCACAGATACGCAGTATTTT. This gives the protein CAVSESTDTQYF.